This T cell receptor beta chain was sequenced in a study of T cell repertoires in cytomegalovirus infection. TCRdb recomputed calls from the reads with MiXCR, one row per CDR3 protein. The data contain under 150,000 distinct CDR3 sequences, approximately 24% of them seen just once; the ten biggest clones take up approximately 35%. CDR1 MNHEY and CDR2 SMNVEV come from the germline V gene (reference sequence). V was clipped by 3 bases and J by 0 bases, with 12 bases between them. This CDR3 has 15 amino acids. On this clonotype itself: What it binds is unknown.

Sequenced input: PBMCs, sequenced either directly or after in vitro stimulation (not recorded which). This chain connects TRBV27 to TRBJ2-7, with D possibly called TRBD1 or TRBD2 (5 bases each). This receptor was taken from a human donor in good health (CMV status not recorded). Some clones in this sample may be carry-over from other donors' samples. The CDR3 DNA follows: TGTGCCAGCAGTTTCCTTGGGGGAAACTCCTACGAGCAGTACTTC. Translation: CASSFLGGNSYEQYF.